This T cell receptor (beta chain) was recorded in a study of blood T cell repertoires in COVID-19 (TCRdb year 2020). General notes on the study: Samples covering the acute and convalescent phases of COVID-19 were provided by collaborators in the United States, Italy and Spain. The material from the prospective study consisted of cDNA or gDNA derived from T cells, B-cell-depleted T cells, or PBMCs. The dataset comprised deeply sampled blood TCRbeta repertoires from subjects exposed to, actively infected with, or recovered from COVID-19. The repertoires were made available in a free public database intended to serve as a resource for research on the immune response to SARS-CoV-2. The samples were drawn from two sources: the first 160 participants of the ongoing ImmuneRACE study, and over 950 subjects contributed by 6 global collaborators. A de-identified subject ID, COVID-19 status, age in years and sex were almost always included in the sample metadata. HLA class I and class II types, where available, came from metadata supplied by the sample provider rather than from assay-based typing.

The study at large found these results: The quantity of clinical and demographic metadata differed by source and by participant and was supplied without curation.

The immunoSEQ Assay, a bias-controlled multiplex PCR, was used to amplify TCRbeta CDR3 regions from genomic DNA. Per the authors' processing: Within the assay, amplification of reference gene primers was used to estimate how many nucleated cells each sample contained. To quantify the absolute abundance of each unique TCRbeta CDR3 rearrangement, sequence reads were collapsed and filtered. For each sample, productive Simpson clonality was calculated by taking the square root of Simpson's diversity index across productive rearrangements. The immuneACCESS repertoire file appears here via TCRdb, limited to in-frame rearrangements. These files lack a portion of the clones; in checked studies, under half of the deficit traces to unresolved V genes, and the cause of the others is not known. Clonal size and the V and J genes are those of that table, whereas D and trimming came from the DNA. In all, the sample holds 310,000 or so clones, and roughly 86% of those were seen once. The leading ten clones occupy approximately 9.9% of the sample.

Trimmed from V: 2 bases; trimmed from J: 0 bases; junction bases lacking a gene match: 18. CDR1 and CDR2, per the germline V gene (reference sequence), are LNHNV and YYDKDF. The CDR3 measures 21 amino acids from cysteine to phenylalanine. CDR3 DNA is the only sequence kept; it has 63 bases, read in frame from the first base. As to this clone: The target of this receptor is not known. Base-call qualities are not available, and no considerably larger clone is one nucleotide away.

One collaborating source in Seattle enrolled patients while the patients were actively infected and followed the patients over time throughout the course of disease. Whole blood was collected in K2EDTA tubes by collaborating institutions according to the institutions' own protocols. For TCRbeta analysis, collaborators shipped samples in one of three forms: frozen whole blood, isolated PBMCs, or DNA extracted from either of those sample types. The sequenced sample consisted of peripheral blood. The TCR comes from a man under 40 with COVID-19, enrolled during active disease. The V gene is TRBV15 and the J gene is TRBJ2-3; 9 central bases correspond to TRBD2. The encoded CDR3 is CATSRTISTSGLPPSTDTQYF. The nucleotides read TGTGCCACCAGCAGAACCATAAGTACTAGCGGGCTGCCCCCTAGCACAGATACGCAGTATTTT.